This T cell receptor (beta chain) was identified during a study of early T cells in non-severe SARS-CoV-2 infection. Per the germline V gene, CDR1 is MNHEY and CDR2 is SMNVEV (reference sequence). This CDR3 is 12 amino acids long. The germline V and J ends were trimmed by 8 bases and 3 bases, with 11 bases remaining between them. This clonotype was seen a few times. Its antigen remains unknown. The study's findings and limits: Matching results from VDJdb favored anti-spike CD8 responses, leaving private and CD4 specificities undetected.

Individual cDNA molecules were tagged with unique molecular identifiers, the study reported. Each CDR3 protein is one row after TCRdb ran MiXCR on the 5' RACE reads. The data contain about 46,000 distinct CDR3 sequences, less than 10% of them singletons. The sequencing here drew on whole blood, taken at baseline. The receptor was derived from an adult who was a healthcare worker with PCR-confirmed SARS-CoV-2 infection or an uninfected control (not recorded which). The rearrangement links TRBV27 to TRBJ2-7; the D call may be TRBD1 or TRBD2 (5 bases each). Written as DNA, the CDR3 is TGTGCCAGCCAGGGAGTAAACTACGAGCAGTACTTC. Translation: CASQGVNYEQYF.